The sequence of this TCR beta chain was determined in a study of CD8+ T cells in alopecia areata (dated by TCRdb to the late 2010s). A note on the overall study: Treated patients were enrolled in an open-label pilot trial of oral tofacitinib, 5 to 10 mg twice daily, for moderate-to-severe alopecia areata. Patients on tofacitinib were biopsied at baseline and after 4 and 24 weeks of treatment, and several of the patients also had a later scalp biopsy. To study T cell clonal expansion in alopecia areata, the researchers applied high-throughput TCRbeta sequencing to both the C3H/HeJ mouse model and human patients. Clonality in the scalp was compared among normal scalp (n=4), patchy alopecia areata scalp (n=8), and alopecia totalis/universalis scalp (n=8). Disease severity in treated patients was measured with the SALT score, which quantifies the percentage of affected scalp surface area. On the human side, TCRbeta sequencing was run on scalp tissue and on sorted CD4+ and CD8+ peripheral blood T cells from healthy controls and from alopecia areata patients with either patchy or totalis/universalis disease. Amplification of TCRbeta CDR3 regions was done by immunoSEQ multiplex PCR using 35 Vbeta forward primers and 13 Jbeta reverse primers. Patients received tofacitinib for 6 to 18 months and were then followed off drug for 6 months to check for delayed response and recurrence. RNA came from the PAXgene miRNA kit for fixed scalp, the miRNeasy kit for PBMCs, and the RNeasy kit for mouse skin.

Concerning this clone itself: Its antigen remains unidentified. No base quality information exists; no much larger clone differs at one position.

What this sample's treatment or condition label stands for: oral pan-JAK inhibitor, 5-10 mg twice daily. Lesional scalp punch biopsies and peripheral blood were collected from alopecia areata patients. PBMCs were isolated by density centrifugation and stained for CD3, CD4 and CD8, after which CD4+ and CD8+ T cells were sorted on a FACSAria. Points the paper makes about the study in general: Many expanded lesional clones persisted in scalp and blood during tofacitinib treatment, which may partly explain relapse after stopping treatment. Shared TCR sequences between patients were less evident than in mice, which may be partly attributable to HLA diversity in the patient population. Scalp clonality and the number of expanded CD8+ clones among the top 100 scalp clones were significantly decreased by tofacitinib. Unlike mouse skin, where gammadelta T cells dominate, normal human skin contains resident alphabeta T cells that get sequenced too, which complicates analysis of the scalp TCR repertoire. Lesional scalp, especially in alopecia totalis/universalis, showed higher clonality and more expanded CD8+ clones than normal scalp, suggesting antigenic drive. Because the treated cohort was small and included a single nonresponder, larger studies are needed to assess links between baseline CD8+ expansion and response.

Library preparation employed the immunoSEQ multiplex PCR assay. For TCR sequencing, RNA was extracted from every sample and reverse transcribed into cDNA to serve as template. SuperScript III was used to make first-strand cDNA, primed with a 2:1 mix of oligo-dT and random hexamers. A synthetic immune receptor repertoire was used to assess amplification bias, and residual bias was removed computationally. Per the original workflow: Raw reads were preprocessed for error removal, and CDR3 was defined according to IMGT conventions as running from the conserved cysteine to phenylalanine. Clonality was computed as 1 minus the Shannon entropy, with the entropy normalized by log2 of the number of productive unique TCRs. Whether each scalp clone was CD4 or CD8 was inferred by checking scalp TCRbeta sequences against the CD4 and CD8 repertoires from sorted blood. In TCRdb, the immuneACCESS table is reduced to in-frame sequences with V and J assigned. These tables do not hold every clone; where another copy was compared, an unresolved V gene accounts for under half, and the others remain unexplained. Clone size and the V and J calls come from that table; the DNA yielded D and trimming. The sample has approximately 100,000 clones on record, 55% to 70% of them singletons. Around 17% of the sample lies in the top ten.

The junction shows trimming of 8 bases on V and 3 bases on J, and the gene matches do not reach 10 bases of it. The CDR3, from cysteine to phenylalanine, totals 16 residues. CDR3 DNA only is kept here, 48 bases in frame from base 1. CDR1 and CDR2 were assigned from the germline V gene (reference sequence) as SEHNR and FQNEAQ. The sequences come from CD8+ T cells sorted from blood, collected between weeks 55 and 65, from a patient treated with tofacitinib. The V and J segments used are TRBV7-9 and TRBJ2-1; 10 of the junction bases match TRBD2. The receptor was derived from a human donor with alopecia areata. DNA sequence: TGTGCCAGCGCCTATTCAGCGGGGGGGCTCTACAATGAGCAGTTCTTC. It translates as CASAYSAGGLYNEQFF.